This T cell receptor (beta chain) was captured by sequencing in a study of T cells after yellow fever vaccination. Notes on the study in general: Most primary-vaccination clones recurred post-booster (under 98% CD4, around 86% CD8). There was a possibility that FACS-sorted repertoires contained abundant clonotypes contaminating from the bulk population. The secondary response was weaker, and its peak arrived faster, on day 5 versus 15.

The study made its TCR cDNA through 5'RACE template switching. That step introduced a universal primer site along with UMIs. TCRdb processed the 5' RACE reads anew with MiXCR; each CDR3 protein has one entry. Among some 320,000 distinct CDR3 sequences, around 4.5% were seen once, and the ten largest hold approximately 19%. The ends were cut back, 1 base at V and 2 bases at J, with 11 bases in the middle. The CDR3 is made up of 15 amino acids. Germline V lookup: CDR1 MGHRA, CDR2 YSYEKL. A few counts support this clonotype. Its specificity is not known. The sample in question was PBMCs, obtained 15 days after the yellow fever booster vaccination. This receptor was identified in a man aged 18 to 30 who received the YFV17D yellow fever vaccine. The chain combines TRBV4-1 with TRBJ1-2; D remains unclear. The chain's CDR3 is CASSQVWVGNYGYTF. The CDR3 bases are TGCGCCAGCAGCCAAGTTTGGGTCGGAAACTATGGCTACACCTTC.